Each of the 17 T cell receptor beta chains below was sequenced from the same sample in a study of blood T cell repertoires in COVID-19. Generated by immunoSEQ multiplex PCR, the TCRdb table keeps only in-frame clones and is missing some. Here the sample spans under 30,000 clones, about 88% being singletons. The sequenced sample was peripheral blood. These receptors were collected from a human donor with acute or convalescent COVID-19. The donor label of this sample is uncertain.

This clone was observed once. The V call is TRBV6-5, the J call TRBJ1-2, with D perhaps matching TRBD1 (6 bases). Germline lookup yields CDR1 MNHEY and CDR2 SVGAGI. The CDR3 totals 13 residues. Trimming took 2 bases from V and 5 from J, leaving 9 bases between them. In nucleotides, the CDR3 is TGTGCCAGCAGTTACCAAACAGGGTATGGCTACACCTTC. Protein: CASSYQTGYGYTF.

The rearrangement links TRBV6-5 to TRBJ1-6, with D perhaps matching TRBD1 (6 bases). V was pared by 5 bases and J by 11 bases, with 13 bases between. The germline V gene encodes CDR1 MNHEY and CDR2 SVGAGI. The CDR3 is 13 amino acids. CDR3 sequence: CASSPTGSAPLHF. Here the CDR3 DNA reads TGTGCCAGCAGTCCTACAGGGTCCGCACCCCTCCACTTT.

This rearrangement joins TRBV5-1 to TRBJ2-2; 9 bases are a match to TRBD1. V gave up 4 bases and J gave up 2 bases; unmatched junction bases: 6. This CDR3 region has 16 residues. Looked up from germline, CDR1 is SGHRS and CDR2 is YFSETQ. The CDR3 DNA reads TGCGCCAGCAGCCGTGACAGGGGGGGAAACACCGGGGAGCTGTTTTTT. Amino acids: CASSRDRGGNTGELFF.

This chain links TRBV18 with TRBJ2-3; D is possibly TRBD1 (5 bases). CDR1 and CDR2 from the germline V gene are KGHSH and LQKENI. The CDR3 is 13 residues long. V gave up 3 bases and J gave up 3 bases, with 7 bases separating them. CDR3 region: CASSPSGTDTQYF. The CDR3 DNA sequence: TGTGCCAGCTCACCCTCAGGGACAGATACGCAGTATTTT. Based on the CDR3 plus reference TRBV18 and TRBJ2-3, the full variable domain is NAGVMQNPRHLVRRRGQEARLRCSPMKGHSHVYWYRQLPEEGLKFMVYLQKENIIDESGMPKERFSAEFPKEGPSILRIQQVVRGDSAAYFCASSPSGTDTQYFGPGTRLTVL.

The rearrangement joins TRBV5-1 to TRBJ1-2; a possible D gene is TRBD1 (5 bases). Looked up from germline, CDR1 is SGHRS and CDR2 is YFSETQ. V dropped 7 bases and J dropped 1 base, with 17 bases sitting between them. The CDR3 loop spans 15 amino acids. This CDR3 is CASGSGGGINYGYTF. DNA for the CDR3: TGCGCCAGCGGCAGCGGGGGAGGAATTAACTATGGCTACACCTTC.

The chain is built from TRBV28 and TRBJ2-1, with 7 bases that match TRBD1. The CDR3 is 14 amino acids. V lost 3 bases, J lost 8 bases, and 7 bases stayed unmatched. Germline V gene lookup returns CDR1 MDHEN and CDR2 SYDVKM. DNA of the CDR3: TGTGCCAGCAGTTTTGACAGGGTAAAGGATGAGCAGTTCTTC. Protein: CASSFDRVKDEQFF. The full variable domain, rest sourced from reference TRBV28 and TRBJ2-1, is DVKVTQSSRYLVKRTGEKVFLECVQDMDHENMFWYRQDPGLGLRLIYFSYDVKMKEKGDIPEGYSVSREKKERFSLILESASTNQTSMYLCASSFDRVKDEQFFGPGTRLTVL.

The rearrangement joins TRBV25-1 to TRBJ2-1; possible D gene TRBD1, 6 bases. The V end was cut by 7 bases, the J end by 5 bases, with 18 bases between. This CDR3 is built from 15 residues. Germline assignment: CDR1 MGHDK and CDR2 SYGVNS. The CDR3 reads CASKNRVGANNEQFF. The CDR3 coding sequence is TGTGCCAGCAAAAATCGGGTGGGGGCAAACAATGAGCAGTTCTTC.

J is TRBJ1-5 and V is TRBV2, with 8 bases lining up with TRBD1. The CDR3 extends over 14 amino acids. Trimming took 9 bases from V and 3 from J; bases not matched to a gene: 7. Germline V gene lookup returns CDR1 SNHLY and CDR2 FYNNEI. CDR3 coding DNA: TGTGCCAGGGGGGGGACAGGTCCCAATCAGCCCCAGCATTTT. The encoded protein is CARGGTGPNQPQHF.

The chain combines TRBV7-2 with TRBJ2-5, with D maybe TRBD2 (6 bases). The CDR3 is 16 amino acids. Trimming left V 1 base short and J 2 bases short, with 14 bases between. The germline CDR1 and CDR2 sequences are SGHTA and FQGNSA. CDR3 sequence (DNA): TGTGCCAGCAGCTTAGGTTTCAGGACTACTCAAGAGACCCAGTACTTC. Amino acids: CASSLGFRTTQETQYF.

The V and J genes are TRBV27 and TRBJ2-1, with D tentatively TRBD2 (6 bases). Germline CDR1 reads MNHEY; CDR2 reads SMNVEV (reference sequence). This CDR3 has 14 amino acids. Trimming shortened V by 8 bases and J by 10 bases, and 21 bases separated the two germline ends. CDR3 coding DNA: TGTGCCAGCCGTGAGTGGCAAAGGAGGGAAGAGCAGTTCTTC. This sequence encodes CASREWQRREEQFF.

V and J are TRBV5-6 and TRBJ1-5, with a weak D call TRBD1 (6 bases). Germline V CDR1 and CDR2: SGHDT, YYEEEE. V dropped 0 bases and J dropped 0 bases, with 13 bases sitting between them. This CDR3 comprises 17 residues. CDR3 sequence (DNA): TGTGCCAGCAGCTTGGGGCCAGGGGATTATAGCAATCAGCCCCAGCATTTT. This sequence encodes CASSLGPGDYSNQPQHF.

The chain has TRBV7-9 and TRBJ2-1; 11 positions agree with TRBD1. CDR3 length: 15 amino acids. The germline CDR1 and CDR2 sequences are SEHNR and FQNEAQ (reference sequence). V lost 5 bases to trimming and J lost 3 bases; unmatched junction nucleotides: 3. The CDR3 nucleotides are TGTGCCAGCAGCCCGGGACAGGGGGTCTACAATGAGCAGTTCTTC. It specifies CASSPGQGVYNEQFF.

This rearrangement joins TRBV2 to TRBJ2-1; TRBD2 matches at 11 bases. Germline V lookup: CDR1 SNHLY, CDR2 FYNNEI. This CDR3 region has 16 residues. V lost 6 bases to trimming and J lost 4 bases; unmatched junction nucleotides: 8. The chain's CDR3 is CASRILAGGRYNEQFF. The CDR3, as DNA: TGTGCCAGCAGAATATTAGCGGGGGGGCGGTACAATGAGCAGTTCTTC. Full variable domain (remainder filled in from reference TRBV2 and TRBJ2-1): EPEVTQTPSHQVTQMGQEVILRCVPISNHLYFYWYRQILGQKVEFLVSFYNNEISEKSEIFDDQFSVERPDGSNFTLKIRSTKLEDSAMYFCASRILAGGRYNEQFFGPGTRLTVL.

CDR3 DNA sequence: TGCGCCAGCAGCTTGATGGGAGACGAGCAGTACTTC. It encodes CASSLMGDEQYF. The gene calls are TRBV5-1 and TRBJ2-7, with D tentatively TRBD2 (5 bases). This CDR3 has 12 residues. The V end was cut by 1 base, the J end by 5 bases, with 7 bases between. CDR1 and CDR2 from the germline V gene are SGHRS and YFSETQ.

The chain couples TRBV3-1 (or the pseudogene TRBV3-2) to TRBJ2-5; 9 nucleotides align to TRBD1. Trimming took 5 bases from V and 1 from J; bases not matched to a gene: 5. The CDR3 loop spans 15 amino acids. Germline V lookup: CDR1 LGHDT, CDR2 YNNKEL (reference sequence). CDR3 residues: CASSEYRGRQETQYF. The CDR3 nucleotides are TGTGCCAGCAGCGAATACAGGGGGCGCCAAGAGACCCAGTACTTC.

This chain connects TRBV11-2 to TRBJ2-3; 13 nucleotides agree with TRBD2. This CDR3 has 18 amino acids. Germline loops: CDR1 SGHAT, CDR2 FQNNGV. The junction had 8 bases not matched to a gene; V was cut back by 3 bases and J by 2 bases. CDR3 in amino acids: CASSLPMGLAGYTDTQYF. Written as DNA, the CDR3 is TGTGCCAGCAGCTTGCCTATGGGACTAGCGGGGTACACAGATACGCAGTATTTT.

This sequence joins TRBV6-5 and TRBJ2-1, with TRBD2 matching 7 bases. Germline-derived CDR1 and CDR2 are MNHEY and SVGAGI. The CDR3 is 15 amino acids. The junction had 5 bases not matched to a gene; V was cut back by 4 bases and J by 2 bases. The CDR3: CASSSSSGAYNEQFF. CDR3 nucleotides: TGTGCCAGCAGTTCGTCTAGCGGAGCCTACAATGAGCAGTTCTTC.